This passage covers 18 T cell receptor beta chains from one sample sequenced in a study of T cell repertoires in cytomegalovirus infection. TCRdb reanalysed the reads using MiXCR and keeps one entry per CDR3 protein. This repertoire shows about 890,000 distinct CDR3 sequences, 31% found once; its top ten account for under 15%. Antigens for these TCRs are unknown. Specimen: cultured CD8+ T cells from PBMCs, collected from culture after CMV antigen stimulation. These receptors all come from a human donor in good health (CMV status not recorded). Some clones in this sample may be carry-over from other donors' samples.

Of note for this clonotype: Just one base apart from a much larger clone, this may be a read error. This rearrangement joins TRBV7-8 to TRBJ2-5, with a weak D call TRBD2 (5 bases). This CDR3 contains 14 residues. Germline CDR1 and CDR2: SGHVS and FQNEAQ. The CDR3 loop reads CVSSLSRVEETQYF. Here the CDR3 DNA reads TGTGTCAGCAGCCTGTCGAGGGTTGAGGAGACCCAGTACTTC. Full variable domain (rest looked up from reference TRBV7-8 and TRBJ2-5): GAGVSQSPRYKVAKRGQDVALRCDPISGHVSLFWYQQALGQGPEFLTYFQNEAQLDKSGLPSDRFFAERPEGSVSTLKIQRTQQEDSAVYLCVSSLSRVEETQYFGPGTRLLVL.

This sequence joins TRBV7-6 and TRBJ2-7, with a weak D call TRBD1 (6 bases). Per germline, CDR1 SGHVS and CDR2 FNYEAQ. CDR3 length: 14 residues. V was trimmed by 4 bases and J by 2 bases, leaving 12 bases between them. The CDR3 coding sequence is TGTGCCAGCAGCTCCCGGGACAAGACCTACGAGCAGTACTTC. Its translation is CASSSRDKTYEQYF.

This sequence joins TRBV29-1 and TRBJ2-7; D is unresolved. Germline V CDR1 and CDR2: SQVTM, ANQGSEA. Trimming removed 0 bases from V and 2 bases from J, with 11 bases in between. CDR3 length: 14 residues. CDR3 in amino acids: CSVEDGPPPYEQYF. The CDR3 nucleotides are TGCAGCGTTGAAGATGGGCCACCCCCCTACGAGCAGTACTTC.

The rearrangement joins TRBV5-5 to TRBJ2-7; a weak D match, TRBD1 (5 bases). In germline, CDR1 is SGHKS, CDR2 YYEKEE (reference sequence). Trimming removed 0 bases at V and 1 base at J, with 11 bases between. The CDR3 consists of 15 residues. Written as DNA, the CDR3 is TGTGCCAGCAGCTTGGACAGGCTAGATTCCTACGAGCAGTACTTC. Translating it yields CASSLDRLDSYEQYF. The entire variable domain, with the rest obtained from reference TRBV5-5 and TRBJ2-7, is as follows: DAGVTQSPTHLIKTRGQQVTLRCSPISGHKSVSWYQQVLGQGPQFIFQYYEKEERGRGNFPDRFSARQFPNYSSELNVNALLLGDSALYLCASSLDRLDSYEQYFGPGTRLTVT.

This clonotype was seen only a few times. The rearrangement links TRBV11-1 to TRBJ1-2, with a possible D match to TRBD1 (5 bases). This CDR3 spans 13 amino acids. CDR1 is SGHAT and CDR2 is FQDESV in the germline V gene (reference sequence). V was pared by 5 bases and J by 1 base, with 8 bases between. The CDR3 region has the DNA TGTGCCAGCAGCGCAGGGTTTAACTATGGCTACACCTTC. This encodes CASSAGFNYGYTF.

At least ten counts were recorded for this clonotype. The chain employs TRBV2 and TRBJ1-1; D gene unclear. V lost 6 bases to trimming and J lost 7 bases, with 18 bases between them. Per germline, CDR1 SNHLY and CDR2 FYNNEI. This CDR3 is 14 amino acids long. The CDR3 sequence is CASRPYAVLNEAFF. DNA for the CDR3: TGTGCCAGCAGACCGTATGCAGTCCTCAATGAAGCTTTCTTT.

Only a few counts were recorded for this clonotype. This chain's CDR3 is CASSLDGPARYNEQFF. In DNA form, the CDR3 reads TGTGCCAGCAGCTTAGATGGTCCGGCTAGGTACAATGAGCAGTTCTTC. The chain is built from TRBV11-3 and TRBJ2-1, with D uncertain. Germline-derived CDR1 and CDR2 are SGHNT and YENEEA. This CDR3 comprises 16 residues. The V and J ends lost 0 bases and 4 bases respectively, with 13 bases between them.

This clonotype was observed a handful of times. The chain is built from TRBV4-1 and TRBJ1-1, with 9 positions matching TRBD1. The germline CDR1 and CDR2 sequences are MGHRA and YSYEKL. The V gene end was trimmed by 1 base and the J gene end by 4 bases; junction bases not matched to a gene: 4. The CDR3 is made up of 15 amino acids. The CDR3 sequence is CASSQGGQGSTEAFF. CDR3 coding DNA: TGCGCCAGCAGCCAAGGGGGACAGGGCTCCACTGAAGCTTTCTTT.

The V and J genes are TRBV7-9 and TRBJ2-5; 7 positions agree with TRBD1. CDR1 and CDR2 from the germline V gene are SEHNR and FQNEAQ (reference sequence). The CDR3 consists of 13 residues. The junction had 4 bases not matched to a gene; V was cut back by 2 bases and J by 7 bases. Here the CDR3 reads CASSLQGDPTQYF. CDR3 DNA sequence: TGTGCCAGCAGCTTACAGGGGGATCCGACCCAGTACTTC.

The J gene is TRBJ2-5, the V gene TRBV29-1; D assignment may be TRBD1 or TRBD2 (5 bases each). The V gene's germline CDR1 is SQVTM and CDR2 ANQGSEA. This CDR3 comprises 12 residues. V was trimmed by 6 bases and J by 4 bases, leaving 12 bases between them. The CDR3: CSVPSGGETQYF. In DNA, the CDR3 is TGCAGCGTCCCTAGTGGGGGAGAGACCCAGTACTTC.

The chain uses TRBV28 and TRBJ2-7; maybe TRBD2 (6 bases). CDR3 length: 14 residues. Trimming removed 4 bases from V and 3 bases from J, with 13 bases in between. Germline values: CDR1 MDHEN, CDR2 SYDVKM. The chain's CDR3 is CASSSGLYLYEQYV. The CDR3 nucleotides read TGTGCCAGCAGTTCAGGACTATACCTCTACGAGCAGTACGTC.

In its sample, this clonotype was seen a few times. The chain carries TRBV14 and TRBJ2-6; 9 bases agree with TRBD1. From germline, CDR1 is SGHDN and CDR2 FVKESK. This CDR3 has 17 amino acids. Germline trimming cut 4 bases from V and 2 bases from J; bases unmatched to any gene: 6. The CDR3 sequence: CASSRTGVYPGANVLTF. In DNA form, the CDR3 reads TGTGCCAGCAGCCGGACAGGGGTCTACCCTGGGGCCAACGTCCTGACTTTC.

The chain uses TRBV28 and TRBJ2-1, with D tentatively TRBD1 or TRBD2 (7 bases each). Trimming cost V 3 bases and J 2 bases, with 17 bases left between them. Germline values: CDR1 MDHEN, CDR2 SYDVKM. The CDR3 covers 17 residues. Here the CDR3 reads CASSFPEGGGPYNEQFF. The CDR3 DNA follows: TGTGCCAGCAGTTTTCCCGAGGGAGGGGGCCCCTACAATGAGCAGTTCTTC.

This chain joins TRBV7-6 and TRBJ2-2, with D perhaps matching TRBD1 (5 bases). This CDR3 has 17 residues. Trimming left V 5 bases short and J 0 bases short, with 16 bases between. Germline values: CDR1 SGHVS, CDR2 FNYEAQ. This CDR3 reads CASSPPPDNANTGELFF. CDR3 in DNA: TGTGCCAGCAGCCCCCCTCCGGACAACGCGAACACCGGGGAGCTGTTTTTT.

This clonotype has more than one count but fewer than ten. Here the CDR3 DNA reads TGTGCCAGCAGCTTAGTACGGGGTGCCCTGGGGGAGCAGTTCTTC. It encodes CASSLVRGALGEQFF. The gene calls are TRBV7-2 and TRBJ2-1; perhaps TRBD2 as D (5 bases). This CDR3 spans 15 amino acids. CDR1 and CDR2 (germline): SGHTA, FQGNSA. V was clipped by 1 base and J by 10 bases, with 17 bases between them.

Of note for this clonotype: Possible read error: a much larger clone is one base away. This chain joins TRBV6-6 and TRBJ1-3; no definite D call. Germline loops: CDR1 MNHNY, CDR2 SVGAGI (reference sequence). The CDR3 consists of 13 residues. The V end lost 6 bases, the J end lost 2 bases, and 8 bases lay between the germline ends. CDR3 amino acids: CASSALTGNTIYF. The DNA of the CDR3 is TGTGCCAGCAGCGCGTTAACTGGAAACACCATATATTTT.

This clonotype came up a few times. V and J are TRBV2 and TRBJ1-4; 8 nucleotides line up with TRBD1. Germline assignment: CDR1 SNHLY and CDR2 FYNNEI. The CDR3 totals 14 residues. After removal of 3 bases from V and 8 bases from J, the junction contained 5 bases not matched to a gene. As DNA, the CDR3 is TGTGCCAGCAGTGATTCAGGGGGCCGAGAAAAACTGTTTTTT. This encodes CASSDSGGREKLFF. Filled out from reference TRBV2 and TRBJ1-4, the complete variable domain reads EPEVTQTPSHQVTQMGQEVILRCVPISNHLYFYWYRQILGQKVEFLVSFYNNEISEKSEIFDDQFSVERPDGSNFTLKIRSTKLEDSAMYFCASSDSGGREKLFFGSGTQLSVL.

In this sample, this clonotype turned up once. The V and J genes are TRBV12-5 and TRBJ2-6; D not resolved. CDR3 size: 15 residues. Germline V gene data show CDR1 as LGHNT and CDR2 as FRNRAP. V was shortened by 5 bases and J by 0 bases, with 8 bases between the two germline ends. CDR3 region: CASGSDTSGANVLTF. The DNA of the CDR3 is TGTGCTAGTGGTAGCGACACCTCTGGGGCCAACGTCCTGACTTTC.